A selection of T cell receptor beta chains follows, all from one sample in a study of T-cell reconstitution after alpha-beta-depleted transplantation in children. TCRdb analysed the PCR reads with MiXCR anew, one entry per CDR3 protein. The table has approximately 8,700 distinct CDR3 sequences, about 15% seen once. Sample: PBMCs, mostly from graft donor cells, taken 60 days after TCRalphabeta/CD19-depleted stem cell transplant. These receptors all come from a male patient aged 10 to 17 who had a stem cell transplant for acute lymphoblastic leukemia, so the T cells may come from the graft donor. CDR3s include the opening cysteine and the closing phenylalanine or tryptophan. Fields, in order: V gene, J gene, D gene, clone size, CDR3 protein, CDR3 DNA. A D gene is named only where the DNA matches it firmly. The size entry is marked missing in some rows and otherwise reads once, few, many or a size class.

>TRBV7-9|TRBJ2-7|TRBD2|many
CASSSWTSGSYEQYF
TGTGCCAGCAGCTCCTGGACTAGCGGATCCTACGAGCAGTACTTC
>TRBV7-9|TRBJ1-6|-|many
CASSEYGFNNSPLHF
TGTGCCAGCAGCGAATACGGGTTCAATAATTCACCCCTCCACTTT
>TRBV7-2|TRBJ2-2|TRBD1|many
CASSEKDRGSGELFF
TGTGCCAGCAGCGAAAAGGACAGGGGTTCCGGGGAGCTGTTTTTT
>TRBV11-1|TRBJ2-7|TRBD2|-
CASSHSGRGVSYEQYF
TGTGCCAGCAGCCATAGCGGGAGAGGGGTCTCCTACGAGCAGTACTTC
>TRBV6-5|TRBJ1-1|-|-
CASSTGPRTEAFF
TGTGCCAGCAGTACTGGACCAAGGACTGAAGCTTTCTTT
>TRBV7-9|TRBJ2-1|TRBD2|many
CASSASGSIYNEQFF
TGTGCCAGCAGCGCCAGCGGGAGTATCTACAATGAGCAGTTCTTC
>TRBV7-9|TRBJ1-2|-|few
CASSLVSGWYGYTF
TGTGCCAGCAGCTTAGTCTCAGGGTGGTACGGCTACACCTTC
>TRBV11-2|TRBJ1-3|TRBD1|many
CAIGDRDFWRNTIYF
TGTGCCATCGGGGACAGGGACTTTTGGAGAAACACCATATATTTT
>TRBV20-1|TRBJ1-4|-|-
CSARDEHVNNEKLFF
TGCAGTGCTAGAGATGAACACGTAAATAATGAAAAACTGTTTTTT
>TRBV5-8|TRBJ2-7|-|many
CASSFLNSPSGEQYF
TGTGCCAGCAGCTTCCTAAACTCGCCGTCGGGTGAGCAGTACTTC
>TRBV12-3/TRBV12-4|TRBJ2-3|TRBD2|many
CASSLVRGRRDTQYF
TGTGCCAGCAGTTTAGTGCGGGGGAGAAGAGATACGCAGTATTTT
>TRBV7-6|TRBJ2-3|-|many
CASSLAESTDTQYF
TGTGCCAGCAGCTTGGCGGAGAGCACAGATACGCAGTATTTT
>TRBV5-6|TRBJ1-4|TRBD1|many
CASSGDRGNEKLFF
TGTGCCAGCAGCGGGGACAGGGGAAATGAAAAACTGTTTTTT
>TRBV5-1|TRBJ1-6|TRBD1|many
CASSPTGTFWDSPLHF
TGCGCCAGCAGCCCGACAGGGACATTCTGGGATTCACCCCTCCACTTT
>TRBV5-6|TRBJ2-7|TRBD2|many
CASSLDVGGPGEQYF
TGTGCCAGCAGCTTGGATGTGGGAGGGCCTGGGGAGCAGTACTTC
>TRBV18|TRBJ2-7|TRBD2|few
CASSLLSETSAYEQYF
TGTGCCAGCTCACTTCTCAGCGAGACTAGCGCCTACGAGCAGTACTTC
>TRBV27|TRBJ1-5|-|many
CASSTRTAALNQPQHF
TGTGCCAGCAGCACTAGGACAGCAGCCCTCAATCAGCCCCAGCATTTT
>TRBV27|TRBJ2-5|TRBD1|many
CASSLSRDRGLGVETQYF
TGTGCCAGCAGTTTATCCCGGGACAGGGGCCTGGGTGTGGAGACCCAGTACTTC
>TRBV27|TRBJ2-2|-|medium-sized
CASSFLGVSTGELFF
TGTGCCAGCAGTTTTTTAGGAGTCTCCACCGGGGAGCTGTTTTTT
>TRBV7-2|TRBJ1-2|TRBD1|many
CASRGDRVALYGYTF
TGTGCCAGCAGGGGGGACAGGGTCGCCCTTTATGGCTACACCTTC
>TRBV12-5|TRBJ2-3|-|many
CASGLVEGTDTQYF
TGTGCTAGTGGTTTGGTTGAGGGTACAGATACGCAGTATTTT
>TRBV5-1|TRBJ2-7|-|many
CASSLVLGGAYEQYF
TGCGCCAGCAGCTTGGTCCTCGGGGGAGCCTACGAGCAGTACTTC
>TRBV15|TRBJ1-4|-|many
CATSRDLGGEKLFF
TGTGCCACCAGCAGAGATTTGGGAGGCGAAAAACTGTTTTTT
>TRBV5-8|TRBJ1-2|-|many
CASSLTNQEGYTF
TGTGCCAGCAGCTTGACAAATCAGGAGGGCTACACCTTC
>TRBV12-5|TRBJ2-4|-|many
CASGLYGNRETKNIQYF
TGTGCTAGTGGTTTGTACGGGAATCGGGAGACCAAAAACATTCAGTACTTC
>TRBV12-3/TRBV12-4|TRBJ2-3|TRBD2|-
CTICPGLAAQWYTDTQYF
TGTACCATCTGCCCTGGTCTAGCGGCTCAGTGGTACACAGATACGCAGTATTTT
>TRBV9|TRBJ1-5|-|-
CASSLPPGVGNQPQHF
TGTGCCAGCAGCCTTCCCCCAGGGGTGGGCAATCAGCCCCAGCATTTT
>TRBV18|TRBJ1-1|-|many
CASSPLRLTVNTEAFF
TGTGCCAGCTCACCACTAAGGTTAACGGTGAACACTGAAGCTTTCTTT
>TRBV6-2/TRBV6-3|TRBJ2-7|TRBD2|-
CASTHGWSGSSEQYF
TGTGCCAGCACCCACGGGTGGAGCGGGAGCTCCGAGCAGTACTTC
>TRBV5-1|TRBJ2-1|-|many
CASSTAGQNNEQFF
TGCGCCAGCAGCACGGCTGGACAAAACAATGAGCAGTTCTTC
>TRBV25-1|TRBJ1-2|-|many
CASRGANYGYTF
TGTGCCAGCAGGGGAGCTAACTATGGCTACACCTTC
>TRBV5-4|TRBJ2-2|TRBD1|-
CASSWNRGANTGELFF
TGTGCCAGCAGCTGGAACAGGGGGGCCAACACCGGGGAGCTGTTTTTT
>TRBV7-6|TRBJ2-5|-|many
CASSRDRTQYF
TGTGCCAGCAGCCGCGACAGGACCCAGTACTTC
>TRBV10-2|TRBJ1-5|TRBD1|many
CATRRDRAQPQHF
TGCGCCACCCGTCGGGACAGGGCACAGCCCCAGCATTTT
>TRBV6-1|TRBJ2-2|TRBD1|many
CASRPPGQGAFGELFF
TGTGCCAGCAGACCCCCGGGACAGGGCGCGTTCGGGGAGCTGTTTTTT
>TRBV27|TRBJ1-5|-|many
CASSFGGAFNQPQHF
TGTGCCAGCAGTTTTGGGGGGGCCTTCAATCAGCCCCAGCATTTT
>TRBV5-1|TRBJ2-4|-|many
CASSRTGGPKNIQYF
TGCGCCAGCAGCCGAACTGGGGGGCCAAAAAACATTCAGTACTTC
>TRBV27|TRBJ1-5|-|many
CASSFHGTGLPQHF
TGTGCCAGCAGTTTCCATGGGACGGGGTTGCCCCAGCATTTT
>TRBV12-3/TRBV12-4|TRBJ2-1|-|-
CAFCPTPSGYNEQFF
TGTGCCTTCTGCCCCACGCCATCAGGCTACAATGAGCAGTTCTTC
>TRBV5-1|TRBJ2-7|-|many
CASSPWTESYEQYF
TGCGCCAGCAGCCCGTGGACAGAATCCTACGAGCAGTACTTC
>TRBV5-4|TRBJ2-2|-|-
CARGADPIPGELFF
TGTGCCAGGGGCGCTGACCCGATCCCCGGGGAGCTGTTTTTT
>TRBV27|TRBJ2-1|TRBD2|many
CASSYGAGEYNEQFF
TGTGCCAGCAGTTATGGGGCGGGAGAGTACAATGAGCAGTTCTTC
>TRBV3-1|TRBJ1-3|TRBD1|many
CASRRQGQTSNTIYF
TGTGCCAGCAGACGACAGGGCCAGACCTCAAACACCATATATTTT
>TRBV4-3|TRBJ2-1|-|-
CASSQDYYNEQFF
TGCGCCAGCAGCCAAGATTATTACAATGAGCAGTTCTTC